This T cell receptor (beta chain) was captured in a study of cytomegalovirus exposure and HLA in healthy donors. V lost 4 bases, J lost 0 bases, and 17 bases lay in between. The CDR3 is 17 amino acids. Germline V gene sequence: CDR1 SGDLS, CDR2 YYNGEE. Primers included in the PCR were 60 Vbeta and 13 Jbeta primers. The repertoire was sequenced with immunoSEQ multiplex PCR; TCRdb's copy has only in-frame clones and lacks some. The table lists roughly 150,000 clones, approximately 80% of them singletons, with about 1.5% in the top ten. This chain connects TRBV9 to TRBJ1-3, with D tentatively TRBD1 (6 bases). The sequence came from a male donor in good health and CMV-seronegative. Sequenced input: PBMCs. As DNA, the CDR3 is TGTGCCAGCAGCTTCGCGGACAGATCTTCCTCTGGAAACACCATATATTTT. This codes for CASSFADRSSSGNTIYF.